The sequence of this TCR beta chain was determined in a study of shared clonotypes between healthy human individuals. CDR3 length equals 12 residues. Germline V gene data show CDR1 as SQVTM and CDR2 as ANQGSEA. With 7 bases clipped from V and 6 bases from J, the junction kept 8 bases outside the gene matches. For each subset, genomic DNA was distributed in equal portions over several immunoSEQ plates. Using immunoSEQ multiplex PCR, the repertoire was profiled, and TCRdb retains in-frame clones only, with some absent. The sample carries about 1 million clones, roughly 70% recorded once. What was sequenced was memory CD4+ T cells sorted from blood. The subset here: CD45RA-negative fraction. The TCR comes from a man aged 18 to 30 in good health. The chain combines TRBV29-1 with TRBJ1-2; 7 bases line up with TRBD1. CDR3: CSAQTGNHGYTF. CDR3 sequence (DNA): TGCAGCGCCCAGACAGGGAACCATGGCTACACCTTC. The full variable domain, completed using reference TRBV29-1 and TRBJ1-2, is SAVISQKPSRDICQRGTSLTIQCQVDSQVTMMFWYRQQPGQSLTLIATANQGSEATYESGFVIDKFPISRPNLTFSTLTVSNMSPEDSSIYLCSAQTGNHGYTFGSGTRLTVV.